This T cell receptor beta chain stems from a study of OX40 agonist ivuxolimab in advanced cancers. Sequencing was performed with immunoSEQ multiplex PCR; in TCRdb, only in-frame clones are kept and a portion is missing. The sample shows about 50,000 clones, about 93% of them seen only once. The CDR3 loop spans 16 amino acids. V lost 4 bases and J lost 0; bases outside the gene matches: 4. Germline V CDR1 and CDR2: MNHEY, SMNVEV (reference sequence). This clone was seen a few times. The rearrangement uses TRBV27 and TRBJ2-7, with 12 bases identical to TRBD2. The input for sequencing was CD4+ or CD8+ T cells sorted from blood, taken in a trial of the OX40 agonist ivuxolimab. The sequence derives from an adult with an advanced solid tumor such as melanoma, head and neck, liver or kidney cancer. The CDR3 sequence is CASSSPTSGSSYEQYV. Here the CDR3 DNA reads TGTGCCAGCAGTTCCCCGACTAGCGGGAGCTCCTACGAGCAGTACGTC.